This TCR beta chain was documented in a study of blood T cell repertoires in COVID-19. The overall study: Acute and convalescent COVID-19 specimens originated in the United States, Italy and Spain. The analysed material was cDNA or gDNA that came from T cells, B-cell-depleted T cells, or PBMCs.

The length of the CDR3 is 16 residues. With V trimmed by 5 bases and J by 10 bases, 9 bases remained unmatched. CDR1 SGHTA and CDR2 FQGTGA come from the germline V gene. Repertoires were generated with immunoSEQ multiplex PCR, while TCRdb's copy carries only in-frame clones and drops some. The sample carries roughly 280,000 clones, around 84% recorded once. This sequence was found in a man aged 55-75 years with acute or convalescent COVID-19. The chain combines TRBV7-3 with TRBJ2-1; 15 bases line up with TRBD2. The sample consisted of peripheral blood. CDR3 protein: CASSPWTSGGAQEQFF. CDR3 nucleotide sequence: TGTGCCAGCAGCCCCTGGACTAGCGGGGGGGCCCAGGAGCAGTTCTTC.